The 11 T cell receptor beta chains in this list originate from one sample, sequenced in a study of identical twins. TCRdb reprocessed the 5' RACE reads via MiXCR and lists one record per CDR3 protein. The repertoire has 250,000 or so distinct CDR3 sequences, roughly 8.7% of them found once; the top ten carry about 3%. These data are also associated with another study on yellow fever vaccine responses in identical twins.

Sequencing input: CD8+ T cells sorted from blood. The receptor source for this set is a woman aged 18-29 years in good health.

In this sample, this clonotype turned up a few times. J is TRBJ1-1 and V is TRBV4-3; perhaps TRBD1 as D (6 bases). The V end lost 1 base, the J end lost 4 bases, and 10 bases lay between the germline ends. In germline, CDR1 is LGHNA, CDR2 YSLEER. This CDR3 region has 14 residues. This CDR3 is CASSQAQGFTEAFF. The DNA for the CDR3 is TGCGCCAGCAGCCAAGCACAGGGATTCACTGAAGCTTTCTTT.

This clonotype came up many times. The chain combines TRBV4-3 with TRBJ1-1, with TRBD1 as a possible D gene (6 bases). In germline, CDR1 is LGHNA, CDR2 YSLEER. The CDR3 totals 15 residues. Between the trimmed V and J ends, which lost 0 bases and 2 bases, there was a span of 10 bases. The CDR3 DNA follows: TGCGCCAGCAGCCAAGACAGGGGACCAAACACTGAAGCTTTCTTT. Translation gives CASSQDRGPNTEAFF.

CDR3 DNA sequence: TGTGCCAGCAGTTTTCCTACGACTAGCGGGGGGGCCTACAATGAGCAGTTCTTC. Its protein is CASSFPTTSGGAYNEQFF. The gene calls are TRBV12-3 or TRBV12-4 and TRBJ2-1; 14 bases are shared with TRBD2. CDR3 size: 18 residues. With 3 bases clipped from V and 2 bases from J, the junction kept 6 bases outside the gene matches.

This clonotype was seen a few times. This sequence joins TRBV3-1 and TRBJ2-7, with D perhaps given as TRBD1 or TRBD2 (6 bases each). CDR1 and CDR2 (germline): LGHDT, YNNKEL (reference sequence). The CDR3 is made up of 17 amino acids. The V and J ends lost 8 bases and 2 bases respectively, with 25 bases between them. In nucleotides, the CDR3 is TGTGCCAGCTCGCCTCCGGAGGGGGGACACTTCACCTACGAGCAGTACTTC. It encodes CASSPPEGGHFTYEQYF.

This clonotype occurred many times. DNA for the CDR3: TGCAGCGTTGACGGGACAGGGCGAGACAATGAGCAGTTCTTC. It encodes CSVDGTGRDNEQFF. This chain uses TRBV29-1 with TRBJ2-1; 9 bases agree with TRBD1. Germline V CDR1 and CDR2: SQVTM, ANQGSEA. There are 14 residues in the CDR3. Trimming cost V 3 bases and J 5 bases; bases outside gene matches: 5.

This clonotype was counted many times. The CDR3 here is CASSLSAGYNEQFF. In nucleotides, the CDR3 is TGTGCCAGCAGTTTATCGGCGGGATACAATGAGCAGTTCTTC. The chain combines TRBV27 with TRBJ2-1; TRBD2 might be the D (6 bases). The V and J ends lost 0 bases and 4 bases respectively, with 7 bases between them. Germline V gene lookup returns CDR1 MNHEY and CDR2 SMNVEV (reference sequence). The CDR3 is 14 residues long.

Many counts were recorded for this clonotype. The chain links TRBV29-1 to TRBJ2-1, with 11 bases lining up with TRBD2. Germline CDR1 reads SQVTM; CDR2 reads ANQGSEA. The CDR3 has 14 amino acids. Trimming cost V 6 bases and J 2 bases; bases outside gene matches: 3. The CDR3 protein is CSVLGLAAYNEQFF. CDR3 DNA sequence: TGCAGCGTCCTGGGACTAGCGGCCTACAATGAGCAGTTCTTC.

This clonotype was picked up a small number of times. CDR3 nucleotides: TGTGCCAGCATATCAGGAATTAATGGAGACACTGAAGCTTTCTTT. This codes for CASISGINGDTEAFF. This chain links TRBV2 with TRBJ1-1; D not resolved. Germline V gene sequence: CDR1 SNHLY, CDR2 FYNNEI. V lost 7 bases to trimming and J lost 3 bases, with 18 bases between them. CDR3 length equals 15 residues. The whole variable domain, remainder taken from reference TRBV2 and TRBJ1-1, is EPEVTQTPSHQVTQMGQEVILRCVPISNHLYFYWYRQILGQKVEFLVSFYNNEISEKSEIFDDQFSVERPDGSNFTLKIRSTKLEDSAMYFCASISGINGDTEAFFGQGTRLTVV.

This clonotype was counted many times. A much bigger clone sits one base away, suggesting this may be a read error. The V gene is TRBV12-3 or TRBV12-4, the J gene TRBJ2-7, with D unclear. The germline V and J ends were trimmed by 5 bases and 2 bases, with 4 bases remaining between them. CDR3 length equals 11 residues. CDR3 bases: TGTGCCAGCAGTGCAACCTACGAGCAGTACTTC. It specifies CASSATYEQYF.

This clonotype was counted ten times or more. The CDR3 DNA sequence: TGTGCCAGCAGTTTAATGGGGGTGTCCTACGAGCAGTACTTC. This codes for CASSLMGVSYEQYF. The rearrangement uses TRBV12-3 or TRBV12-4 and TRBJ2-7; either TRBD1 or TRBD2 may supply D (5 bases each). The CDR3 is made up of 14 amino acids. The V end was cut by 2 bases, the J end by 1 base, with 9 bases between.

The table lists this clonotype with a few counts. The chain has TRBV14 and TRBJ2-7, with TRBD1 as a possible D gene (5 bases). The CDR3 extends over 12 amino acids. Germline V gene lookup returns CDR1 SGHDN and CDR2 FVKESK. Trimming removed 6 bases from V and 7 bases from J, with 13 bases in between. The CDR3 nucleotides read TGTGCCAGCAGTCAAAGGGGTGGGGAGCAGTACTTC. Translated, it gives CASSQRGGEQYF.